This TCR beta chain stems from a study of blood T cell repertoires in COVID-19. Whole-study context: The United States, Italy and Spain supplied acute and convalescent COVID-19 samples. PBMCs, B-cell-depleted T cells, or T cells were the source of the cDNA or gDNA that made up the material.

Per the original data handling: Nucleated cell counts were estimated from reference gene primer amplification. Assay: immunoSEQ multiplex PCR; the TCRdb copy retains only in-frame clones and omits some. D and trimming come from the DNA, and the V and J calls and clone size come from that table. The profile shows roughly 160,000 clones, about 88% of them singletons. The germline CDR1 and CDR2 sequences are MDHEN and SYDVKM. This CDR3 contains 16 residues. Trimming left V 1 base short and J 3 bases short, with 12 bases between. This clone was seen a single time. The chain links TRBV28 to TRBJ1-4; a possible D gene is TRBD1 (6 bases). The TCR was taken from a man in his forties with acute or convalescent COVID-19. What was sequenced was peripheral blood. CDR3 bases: TGTGCCAGCAGTTTATATTCAGGGGCTTCTAATGAAAAACTGTTTTTT. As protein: CASSLYSGASNEKLFF.